This TCR beta chain was obtained from a study of T cells in localized non-small cell lung cancer. Findings and caveats of the study: One tumor region alone was sequenced, and heterogeneity therefore remains possible.

About this clone: The antigen remains unidentified.

Repertoires were generated with immunoSEQ multiplex PCR, while TCRdb's copy carries only in-frame clones and drops some. The sample has 78,000 or so clones, approximately 84% seen once. This TCR derives from a man aged 40 to 70 with stage I lung adenocarcinoma. The material was peripheral blood, obtained before any cancer treatment.

In DNA, the CDR3 is TGTGCCAGCAGCCCATCCGGGACAGGGGTGGGCAGCTACACCTTC. Protein sequence: CASSPSGTGVGSYTF. The rearrangement uses TRBV7-2 and TRBJ1-2; 10 nucleotides match TRBD1. The CDR3 extends over 15 amino acids. Germline values: CDR1 SGHTA, CDR2 FQGNSA. The V gene end was trimmed by 5 bases and the J gene end by 9 bases; junction bases not matched to a gene: 12. The full variable domain, in which reference TRBV7-2 and TRBJ1-2 provide the parts outside the CDR3, is GAGVSQSPSNKVTEKGKDVELRCDPISGHTALYWYRQSLGQGLEFLIYFQGNSAPDKSGLPSDRFSAERTGGSVSTLTIQRTQQEDSAVYLCASSPSGTGVGSYTFGSGTRLTVV.